The 4 T cell receptor beta chains reported below all come from one sample, sequenced in a study of blood T cells in healthy people across ages. For the second PCR, which ran for roughly 6 to 12 cycles, a sample-barcoded 5' primer and a J-beta primer mix were used. TCRdb re-derived calls from the 5' RACE reads in MiXCR, one entry per CDR3 protein. The table lists nearly 800,000 distinct CDR3 sequences, more than 20% of them singletons. These same records also appear under a second study, on T cells of mothers and their children.

The specimen sequenced was blood. Receptor source: a boy between 10 and 17 years old in good health.

The chain carries TRBV7-2 and TRBJ2-5, with D perhaps TRBD2 (6 bases). The J call may be incorrect, as the DNA end agrees better with TRBJ2-7. Germline CDR1 is SGHTA and CDR2 is FQGNSA. CDR3 length: 15 residues. The CDR3 spells CASSPGGGVTYEQYF. As DNA, the CDR3 is TGTGCCAGCAGCCCCGGGGGTGGTGTAACCTACGAGCAGTACTTC.

This clonotype was seen more than once but under ten times. A single base separates this from a much larger clone, so it may be a read error. The chain recombines TRBV2 with TRBJ2-3; the match to TRBD1 covers 7 bases. Losses at the gene ends were 6 bases for V and 1 base for J; bases not matched to a gene: 4. The CDR3 runs 14 residues. Per germline, CDR1 SNHLY and CDR2 FYNNEI. The CDR3 bases are TGTGCCAGCAGGGACAGGCTCGGCACAGATACGCAGTATTTT. As protein: CASRDRLGTDTQYF. The whole variable domain, remainder taken from reference TRBV2 and TRBJ2-3, is EPEVTQTPSHQVTQMGQEVILRCVPISNHLYFYWYRQILGQKVEFLVSFYNNEISEKSEIFDDQFSVERPDGSNFTLKIRSTKLEDSAMYFCASRDRLGTDTQYFGPGTRLTVL.

V and J are TRBV9 and TRBJ2-5; TRBD1 is a possible D gene (6 bases). Near its end, the DNA agrees better with TRBJ2-7, so the J call may be wrong. There are 12 residues in the CDR3. Germline CDR1 is SGDLS and CDR2 is YYNGEE. This CDR3 is CASMGTGSEQYF. Here the CDR3 DNA reads TGTGCCAGCATGGGAACAGGGAGCGAGCAGTACTTC.

This chain uses TRBV6-6 with TRBJ1-6, with 9 positions matching TRBD1. Unmatched junction bases numbered 8, after V lost 5 bases and J lost 12 bases. Looked up from germline, CDR1 is MNHNY and CDR2 is SVGAGI (reference sequence). The CDR3 consists of 14 residues. CDR3 bases: TGTGCCAGCAGTCCGGGACAGGGAAGCGTACCCCTCCACTTT. As protein: CASSPGQGSVPLHF.